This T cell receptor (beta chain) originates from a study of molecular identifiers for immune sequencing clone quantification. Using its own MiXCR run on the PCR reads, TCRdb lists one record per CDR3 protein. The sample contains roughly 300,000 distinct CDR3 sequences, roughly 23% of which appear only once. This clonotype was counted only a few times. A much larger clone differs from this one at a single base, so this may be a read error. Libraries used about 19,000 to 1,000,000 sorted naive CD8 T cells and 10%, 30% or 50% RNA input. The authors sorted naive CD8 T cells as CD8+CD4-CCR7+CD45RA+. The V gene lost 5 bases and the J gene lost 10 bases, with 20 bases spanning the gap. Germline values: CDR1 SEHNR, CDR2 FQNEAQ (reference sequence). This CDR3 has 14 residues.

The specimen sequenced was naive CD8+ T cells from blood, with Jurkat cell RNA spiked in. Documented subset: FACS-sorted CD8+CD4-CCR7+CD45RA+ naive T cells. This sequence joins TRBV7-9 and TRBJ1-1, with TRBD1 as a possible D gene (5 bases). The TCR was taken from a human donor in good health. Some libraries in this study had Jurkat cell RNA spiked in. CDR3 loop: CASSPPRGAAGAFF. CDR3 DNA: TGTGCCAGCAGCCCCCCCCGGGGCGCGGCTGGAGCTTTCTTT.